Each of the 9 T cell receptor beta chains below was sequenced from the same sample in a study of blood T cell repertoires in COVID-19. TCRdb keeps only in-frame clones here, not all; method: immunoSEQ multiplex PCR. The sample records about 260,000 clones, about 83% being singletons. Material: peripheral blood. These receptors were collected from a woman aged 50 to 65 who had recovered from COVID-19.

V gene TRBV5-1 combines with J gene TRBJ1-1, with D possibly being TRBD1 (6 bases). CDR1 and CDR2 (germline): SGHRS, YFSETQ. V lost 3 bases, J lost 5 bases, and 20 bases lay in between. The CDR3 totals 16 residues. The CDR3 here is CASSSLGGKSVTEAFF. The DNA of the CDR3 is TGCGCCAGCAGCTCCCTTGGGGGCAAGTCAGTAACTGAAGCTTTCTTT.

The chain employs TRBV15 and TRBJ1-5, with D possibly matching TRBD1 (5 bases). CDR1 LNHNV and CDR2 YYDKDF come from the germline V gene (reference sequence). The V end was cut by 0 bases, the J end by 3 bases, with 15 bases between. This CDR3 is 17 amino acids long. The CDR3 bases are TGTGCCACCAGCAGAGATCGGGGGGGTCCTGACAATCAGCCCCAGCATTTT. Translation gives CATSRDRGGPDNQPQHF.

The CDR3 region has the DNA TGTGCCAGCAGCCTACAGACAGGGTTAGGGGAGCTGTTTTTT. Translation: CASSLQTGLGELFF. The J gene is TRBJ2-2, the V gene TRBV13; 7 bases are shared with TRBD1. This CDR3 comprises 14 residues. Germline CDR1 is PRHDT and CDR2 is FYEKMQ (reference sequence). The trim removed 5 bases at V and 8 bases at J, leaving 8 bases unmatched.

This clone has just one count. The chain carries TRBV11-3 and TRBJ2-1; TRBD2 matches 14 bases. CDR3 length: 18 amino acids. Germline lookup yields CDR1 SGHNT and CDR2 YENEEA. Trimming at V came to 4 bases and at J to 0 bases, leaving 5 bases not matched to a gene. For the CDR3, the DNA is TGTGCCAGCAGCTCGACTAGCGGGAGGGAGAGCTCCTACAATGAGCAGTTCTTC. This translates into CASSSTSGRESSYNEQFF.

The chain carries TRBV28 and TRBJ2-7, with D maybe TRBD2 (6 bases). The CDR3 length is 15 residues. Germline V gene sequence: CDR1 MDHEN, CDR2 SYDVKM. With 3 bases removed from V and 3 bases from J, the gap between germline ends came to 15 bases. The CDR3 here is CASSLAGGSIYEQYF. The CDR3 region has the DNA TGTGCCAGCAGTTTGGCTGGGGGGTCTATCTACGAGCAGTACTTC.

V gene TRBV19 combines with J gene TRBJ2-1, with 13 bases identical to TRBD2. The CDR3 spans 18 residues. The V segment lost 6 bases and the J segment 4 bases; nucleotides outside the gene matches: 12. Germline values: CDR1 LNHDA, CDR2 SQIVND (reference sequence). The CDR3 loop is CASSLTGTSGILYNEQFF. In DNA, the CDR3 is TGTGCCAGTAGCCTAACCGGGACTAGCGGGATACTTTACAATGAGCAGTTCTTC.

The chain recombines TRBV28 with TRBJ2-7, with D tentatively TRBD1 (5 bases). CDR1 MDHEN and CDR2 SYDVKM come from the germline V gene. The CDR3 has 12 residues. Trimming removed 5 bases from V and 4 bases from J, with 9 bases in between. The CDR3 DNA follows: TGTGCCAGCAGTCACGCAGGGTACGAGCAGTACTTC. Its translation is CASSHAGYEQYF.

V gene TRBV7-3 combines with J gene TRBJ2-2; 9 bases map to TRBD2. With 2 bases clipped from V and 4 bases from J, the junction kept 5 bases outside the gene matches. The CDR3 consists of 16 residues. CDR1 SGHTA and CDR2 FQGTGA come from the germline V gene. The CDR3 is CASSLAQLAGTGELFF. The CDR3 DNA follows: TGTGCCAGCAGCTTAGCGCAACTAGCGGGCACCGGGGAGCTGTTTTTT.

This chain uses TRBV6-2 or TRBV6-3 with TRBJ2-3, with 9 bases lining up with TRBD2. With V trimmed by 0 bases and J by 11 bases, 9 bases remained unmatched. The CDR3 runs 15 residues. Germline V gene lookup returns CDR1 MNHEY and CDR2 SVGEGT. The CDR3 is CASSYSILAGVKQYF. The CDR3 DNA follows: TGTGCCAGCAGTTACTCGATCTTAGCGGGGGTAAAGCAGTATTTT.